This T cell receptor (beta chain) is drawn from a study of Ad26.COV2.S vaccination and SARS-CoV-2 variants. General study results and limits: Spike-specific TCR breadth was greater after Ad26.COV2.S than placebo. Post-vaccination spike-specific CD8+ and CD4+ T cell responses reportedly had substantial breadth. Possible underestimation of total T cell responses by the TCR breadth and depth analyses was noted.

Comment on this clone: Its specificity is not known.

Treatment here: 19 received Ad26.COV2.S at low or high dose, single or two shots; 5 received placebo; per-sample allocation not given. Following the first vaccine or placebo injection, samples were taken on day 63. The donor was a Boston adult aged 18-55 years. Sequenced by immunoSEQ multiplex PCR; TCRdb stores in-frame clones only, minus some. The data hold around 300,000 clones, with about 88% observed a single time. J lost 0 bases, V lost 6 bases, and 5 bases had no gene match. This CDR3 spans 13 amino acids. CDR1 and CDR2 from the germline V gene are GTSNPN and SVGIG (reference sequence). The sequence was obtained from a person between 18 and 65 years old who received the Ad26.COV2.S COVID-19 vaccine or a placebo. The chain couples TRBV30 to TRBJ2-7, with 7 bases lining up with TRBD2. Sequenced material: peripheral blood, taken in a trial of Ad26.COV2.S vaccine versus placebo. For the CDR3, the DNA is TGTGCCTGCTATGGGGACTACTCCTACGAGCAGTACTTC. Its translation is CACYGDYSYEQYF.